One sample yielded the 11 T cell receptor beta chains listed below, sequenced in a study of T cell responses to AZD1222 COVID-19 vaccine. Libraries were prepared by immunoSEQ multiplex PCR; TCRdb keeps only in-frame clonotypes and omits some of them. In the table there are approximately 92,000 clones, around 90% of which are singletons. Sequenced material: peripheral blood, taken on day 0 of AZD1222 vaccination. Every receptor here comes from an adult in good health.

The V call is TRBV27, the J call TRBJ1-1, with TRBD1 matching over 9 bases. Germline V gives CDR1 MNHEY, CDR2 SMNVEV (reference sequence). The ends lost 4 bases at V and 0 bases at J; junction bases unmatched: 9. This CDR3 has 17 residues. The CDR3 here is CASSSDRGANMNTEAFF. DNA for the CDR3: TGTGCCAGCAGTTCGGACAGGGGAGCTAATATGAACACTGAAGCTTTCTTT.

V gene TRBV6-5 combines with J gene TRBJ2-7; D is unresolved. Germline V gene lookup returns CDR1 MNHEY and CDR2 SVGAGI. Trimming pared 1 base from V and 3 bases from J, leaving 13 bases between. CDR3 length: 15 amino acids. The CDR3 DNA reads TGTGCCAGCAGTTACTTCCCTACCTCTGGCTACGAGCAGTACTTC. It is translated as CASSYFPTSGYEQYF.

A few counts support this clone. J is TRBJ1-6 and V is TRBV5-4; D gene uncertain. V lost 2 bases to trimming and J lost 14 bases, with 17 bases between them. The germline gives CDR1 SGHNT, CDR2 YYREEE (reference sequence). The CDR3 spans 14 residues. The CDR3 spells CASSLFNTAETLHF. The CDR3, as DNA: TGTGCCAGCAGCTTATTTAACACGGCGGAGACCCTCCACTTT.

V and J are TRBV4-1 and TRBJ1-2; 7 bases agree with TRBD1. Germline CDR1 and CDR2: MGHRA and YSYEKL. The CDR3 runs 14 residues. Trimming cost V 2 bases and J 7 bases; bases outside gene matches: 7. The CDR3 reads CASSQTGTESGYTF. The DNA of the CDR3 is TGCGCCAGCAGCCAAACGGGGACAGAGAGTGGCTACACCTTC.

This chain links TRBV15 with TRBJ2-7, with D uncertain. The CDR3 spans 14 residues. Between the trimmed V and J ends, which lost 0 bases and 2 bases, there was a span of 8 bases. Germline V gene lookup returns CDR1 LNHNV and CDR2 YYDKDF (reference sequence). The CDR3 coding sequence is TGTGCCACCAGCAGAGATTACTCCACCTACGAGCAGTACTTC. As protein: CATSRDYSTYEQYF.

As to this clone: Additional DNA sequences in this sample encode the identical CDR3. The chain links TRBV4-3 to TRBJ1-4; D gene ambiguous. Germline V gives CDR1 LGHNA, CDR2 YSLEER. The CDR3 is made up of 15 amino acids. V gave up 0 bases and J gave up 0 bases, with 5 bases separating them. CDR3 bases: TGCGCCAGCAGCCAAGATGGGGCAACTAATGAAAAACTGTTTTTT. Translating gives CASSQDGATNEKLFF.

This clone has just one count. The chain joins TRBV15 to TRBJ2-1; D gene uncertain. V lost 5 bases, J lost 6 bases, and 11 bases lay in between. The CDR3 sequence is 13 residues long. Germline values: CDR1 LNHNV, CDR2 YYDKDF (reference sequence). The CDR3 reads CATSPRLVNEQFF. For the CDR3, the DNA is TGTGCCACCAGCCCCCGATTGGTCAATGAGCAGTTCTTC.

J is TRBJ2-1 and V is TRBV19, with 7 bases fitting TRBD1. This CDR3 comprises 16 residues. Trimming at V came to 3 bases and at J to 2 bases, leaving 7 bases not matched to a gene. Germline V gene data show CDR1 as LNHDA and CDR2 as SQIVND (reference sequence). The DNA for the CDR3 is TGTGCCAGTAGTATTAGGGGGCGCCCCCCCTACAATGAGCAGTTCTTC. This sequence encodes CASSIRGRPPYNEQFF.

The CDR3: CASSRTGMNTEAFF. The DNA for the CDR3 is TGTGCCAGCTCACGGACAGGGATGAACACTGAAGCTTTCTTT. This chain joins TRBV18 and TRBJ1-1; 8 bases are a match to TRBD1. The CDR3 contains 14 residues. The germline V gene has CDR1 KGHSH and CDR2 LQKENI. The V and J ends lost 4 bases and 0 bases, in that order; junction bases with no gene match: 1.

In its sample, this clone was seen once. A read error may account for a junction end that differs from germline. This rearrangement joins TRBV2 to TRBJ2-5; D is undetermined. Germline CDR1 SNHLY, CDR2 FYNNEI. The CDR3 runs to 10 residues. DNA of the CDR3: TGTGCCAGCAGGGAAGAGACCCAGTACTTC. Residues: CASREETQYF.

The genes are TRBV2 and TRBJ1-5; D is unclear. The V and J ends lost 4 bases and 3 bases respectively, with 13 bases between them. The CDR3 loop spans 15 amino acids. Germline CDR1 SNHLY, CDR2 FYNNEI. The CDR3 coding sequence is TGTGCCAGCAGTGGGTCAGCTACCTTCAATCAGCCCCAGCATTTT. This sequence encodes CASSGSATFNQPQHF.